This T cell receptor (beta chain) was captured by sequencing in a study of breast tumors, draining lymph nodes, adjacent tissues. Study findings and constraints: Data fit most tumor T cells coming from lymph node, expanding in tumor. Tumor repertoires ranked between lymph nodes and nontumor tissue in diversity, with V and J gene preferences.

Germline V gene sequence: CDR1 LNHDA, CDR2 SQIVND (reference sequence). The CDR3 totals 16 residues. J was trimmed by 1 base and V by 3 bases; bases with no gene match: 6. Breast cancer patients provided tissue from their axillary draining lymph nodes. TCRdb called the multiplex PCR reads again in MiXCR, with one record for every CDR3 protein. The data show some 100,000 distinct CDR3 sequences, 20% to 25% seen once. This clonotype was seen many times. Its antigen is unknown. The sequence was collected from a female donor with breast cancer. Some clones in this sample may be carry-over from other donors' samples. Material: axillary lymph node tissue. V and J are TRBV19 and TRBJ1-2; 9 bases agree with TRBD1. The CDR3 sequence is CASSMGQGGYNYGYTF. CDR3 nucleotide sequence: TGTGCCAGTAGTATGGGACAGGGAGGTTATAACTATGGCTACACCTTC.